What follows are 2 T cell receptor beta chains derived from one specimen sequenced in a study of blood T cell repertoires in COVID-19. The method was immunoSEQ multiplex PCR; TCRdb's version includes in-frame clones alone and lacks a portion of them. The sample lists some 150,000 clones, approximately 73% occurring once. The sequencing sample was made of peripheral blood. These receptors were taken from a man aged 55 to 70 with acute or convalescent COVID-19.

This clone was counted at least ten times. This chain joins TRBV27 and TRBJ1-5; D is perhaps TRBD1 (5 bases). V dropped 5 bases and J dropped 0 bases, with 20 bases sitting between them. CDR3 length: 18 amino acids. The germline V gene encodes CDR1 MNHEY and CDR2 SMNVEV (reference sequence). The CDR3 protein is CASSPSPGHAFSNQPQHF. The DNA for the CDR3 is TGTGCCAGCAGTCCTTCCCCCGGACACGCATTTAGCAATCAGCCCCAGCATTTT.

The rearrangement links TRBV12-5 to TRBJ2-1; possible D gene TRBD2, 5 bases. Per the germline V gene, CDR1 is LGHNT and CDR2 is FRNRAP. Trimming left V 6 bases short and J 7 bases short, with 10 bases between. CDR3 length equals 12 residues. This CDR3 is CASGLGRNEQFF. The CDR3 DNA follows: TGTGCTAGTGGACTTGGGAGAAATGAGCAGTTCTTC. Full variable domain (missing parts from reference TRBV12-5 and TRBJ2-1): DARVTQTPRHKVTEMGQEVTMRCQPILGHNTVFWYRQTMMQGLELLAYFRNRAPLDDSGMPKDRFSAEMPDATLATLKIQPSEPRDSAVYFCASGLGRNEQFFGPGTRLTVL.